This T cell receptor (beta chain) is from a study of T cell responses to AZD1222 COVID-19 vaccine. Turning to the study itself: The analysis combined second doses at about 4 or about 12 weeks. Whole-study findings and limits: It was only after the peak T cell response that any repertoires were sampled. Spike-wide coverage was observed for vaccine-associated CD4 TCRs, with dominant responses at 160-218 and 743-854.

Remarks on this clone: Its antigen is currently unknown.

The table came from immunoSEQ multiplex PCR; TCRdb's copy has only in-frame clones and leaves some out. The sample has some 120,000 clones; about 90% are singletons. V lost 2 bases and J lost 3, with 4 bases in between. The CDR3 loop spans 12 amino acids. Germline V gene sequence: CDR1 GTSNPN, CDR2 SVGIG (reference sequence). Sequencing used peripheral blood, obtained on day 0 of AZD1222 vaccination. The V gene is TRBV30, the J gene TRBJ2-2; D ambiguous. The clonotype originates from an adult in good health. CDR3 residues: CAWSWYTGELFF. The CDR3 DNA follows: TGTGCCTGGAGTTGGTACACCGGGGAGCTGTTTTTT.